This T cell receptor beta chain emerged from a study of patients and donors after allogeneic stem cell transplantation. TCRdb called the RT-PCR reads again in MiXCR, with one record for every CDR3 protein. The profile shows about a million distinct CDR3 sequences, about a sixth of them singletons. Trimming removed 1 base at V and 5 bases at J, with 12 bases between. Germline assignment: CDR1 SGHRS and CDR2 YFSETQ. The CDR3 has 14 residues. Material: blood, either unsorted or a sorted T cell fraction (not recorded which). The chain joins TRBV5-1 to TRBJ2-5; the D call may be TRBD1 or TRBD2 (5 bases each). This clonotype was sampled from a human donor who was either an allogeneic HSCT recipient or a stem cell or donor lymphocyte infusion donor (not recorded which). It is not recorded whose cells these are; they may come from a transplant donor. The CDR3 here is CASSLLGGDETQYF. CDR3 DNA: TGCGCCAGCAGCTTGTTGGGTGGGGACGAGACCCAGTACTTC.